The following is a T cell receptor beta chain sequence with its context. Clones were read by immunoSEQ multiplex PCR, and TCRdb kept only the in-frame ones, dropping some. The sample includes hundreds of thousands of clones, roughly 70% of them seen just once. These data belong to a study of shared clonotypes between healthy human individuals. Specimen: memory CD4+ T cells sorted from blood. This sample's subset: CD45RA-negative fraction. This TCR was sampled from a man aged 30 to 45 in good health.

The CDR3 DNA reads as TGCGCCAGCAGCTTGGTCTCGGGACAACTCACTGAAGCTTTCTTT. Translating it yields CASSLVSGQLTEAFF. The chain has TRBV5-1 and TRBJ1-1; TRBD1 might be the D (6 bases). Germline V lookup: CDR1 SGHRS, CDR2 YFSETQ. The CDR3 has 15 residues. V shed 0 bases and J shed 4 bases, with 13 bases lying between them.